A single sample is the source of the 16 T cell receptor beta chains below, sequenced in a study of T cell repertoires in cytomegalovirus infection. TCRdb re-called the reads through MiXCR, storing one row per CDR3 protein. The sample includes roughly 340,000 distinct CDR3 sequences, about 28% of them seen just once. Their antigens remain unidentified. The sample was cultured PBMCs, taken from culture after CMV antigen stimulation. These receptors were obtained from a human donor in good health (CMV status not recorded). Some clones in this sample may be carry-over from other donors' samples.

The rearrangement links TRBV24-1 to TRBJ2-5; D is undetermined. The germline V and J ends were trimmed by 8 bases and 5 bases, with 23 bases remaining between them. There are 16 residues in the CDR3. CDR1 is KGHDR, CDR2 SFDVKD, per germline. CDR3 coding DNA: TGTGCCACCACTAGAGAGGTTTATGCCTCTTGGGAGACCCAGTACTTC. It codes for CATTREVYASWETQYF.

The chain employs TRBV19 and TRBJ1-2; perhaps TRBD1 as D (6 bases). Germline CDR1 and CDR2: LNHDA and SQIVND (reference sequence). This CDR3 comprises 13 residues. The germline V and J ends were trimmed by 3 bases and 9 bases, with 14 bases remaining between them. CDR3: CASSIVGQTSYTF. The CDR3 coding sequence is TGTGCCAGTAGTATTGTTGGACAGACCAGCTACACCTTC. Full variable domain (remainder filled in from reference TRBV19 and TRBJ1-2): DGGITQSPKYLFRKEGQNVTLSCEQNLNHDAMYWYRQDPGQGLRLIYYSQIVNDFQKGDIAEGYSVSREKKESFPLTVTSAQKNPTAFYLCASSIVGQTSYTFGSGTRLTVV.

This clonotype was detected ten times or more. This chain connects TRBV7-2 to TRBJ1-2; 8 nucleotides line up with TRBD1. The CDR3 consists of 13 residues. Germline V gene sequence: CDR1 SGHTA, CDR2 FQGNSA. With 5 bases clipped from V and 6 bases from J, the junction kept 5 bases outside the gene matches. The CDR3 DNA is TGTGCCAGCAGCGACCAGGGGGCGAATGGCTACACCTTC. The encoded protein is CASSDQGANGYTF.

This clonotype has a handful of counts. V gene TRBV7-3 combines with J gene TRBJ2-1, with 11 nucleotides matching TRBD1. The CDR3 extends over 15 amino acids. The trim removed 5 bases at V and 9 bases at J, leaving 9 bases unmatched. Germline CDR1 is SGHTA and CDR2 is FQGTGA. The CDR3 is CASSAGTGGIGEQFF. The CDR3 region has the DNA TGTGCCAGCAGCGCAGGGACAGGGGGGATTGGTGAGCAGTTCTTC.

The rearrangement uses TRBV29-1 and TRBJ1-4; D is undetermined. The V and J ends lost 0 bases and 8 bases respectively, with 13 bases between them. Germline V gene lookup returns CDR1 SQVTM and CDR2 ANQGSEA. This CDR3 is 14 amino acids long. The CDR3 coding sequence is TGCAGCGTTGAAGAGGTTCAGGTTGGAGAAAAACTGTTTTTT. Translation: CSVEEVQVGEKLFF.

V and J are TRBV7-2 and TRBJ1-1, with a weak D call TRBD1 (5 bases). V was cut by 4 bases and J by 4 bases, with 22 bases left in between. The CDR3 runs 17 residues. Germline CDR1 and CDR2: SGHTA and FQGNSA. This CDR3 reads CASSSFGTISSGTEAFF. CDR3 coding DNA: TGTGCCAGCAGCTCTTTCGGGACCATATCCTCCGGCACTGAAGCTTTCTTT.

The V call is TRBV9, the J call TRBJ1-2; no clear D. Germline CDR1 reads SGDLS; CDR2 reads YYNGEE. V lost 0 bases and J 3 bases, leaving 6 bases between the germline ends. CDR3 size: 13 residues. The CDR3 DNA reads as TGTGCCAGCAGCGTAGCGAGGGACTATGGCTACACCTTC. It translates to CASSVARDYGYTF.

The V gene is TRBV12-3 or TRBV12-4, the J gene TRBJ1-5, with D uncertain. Trimming pared 3 bases from V and 10 bases from J, leaving 10 bases between. The CDR3 contains 12 residues. CDR3: CASSLLGLPQHF. Written as DNA, the CDR3 is TGTGCCAGCAGTTTGTTAGGGCTACCCCAGCATTTT.

The rearrangement links TRBV6-5 to TRBJ2-2; D may be TRBD1 (5 bases). Germline CDR1 is MNHEY and CDR2 is SVGAGI. The CDR3 totals 15 residues. Trimming took 8 bases from V and 7 from J, leaving 20 bases between them. The CDR3 protein is CASRRGLGLYGELFF. The CDR3 DNA reads TGTGCCAGCCGAAGGGGCCTAGGCCTGTACGGGGAGCTGTTTTTT.

This clonotype was recorded only once. The genes are TRBV4-2 and TRBJ2-7; either TRBD1 or TRBD2 may supply D (5 bases each). The CDR3 is 14 amino acids. Germline V gives CDR1 LGHNA, CDR2 YNFKEQ. The V end was cut by 1 base, the J end by 3 bases, with 10 bases between. DNA for the CDR3: TGTGCCAGCAGCCAAGGGGACGGAAGCTACGAGCAGTACTTC. The encoded protein is CASSQGDGSYEQYF.

The chain is built from TRBV7-2 and TRBJ1-2; D is unclear. V dropped 1 base and J dropped 2 bases, with 8 bases sitting between them. This CDR3 comprises 14 residues. Per the germline V gene, CDR1 is SGHTA and CDR2 is FQGNSA. CDR3 protein: CASSLEYGNYGYTF. Here the CDR3 DNA reads TGTGCCAGCAGCTTAGAGTACGGAAACTATGGCTACACCTTC.

The chain has TRBV11-3 and TRBJ2-5, with D perhaps TRBD1 or TRBD2 (5 bases each). The CDR3 loop spans 12 amino acids. The V gene lost 7 bases and the J gene lost 2 bases, with 8 bases spanning the gap. Germline CDR1 is SGHNT and CDR2 is YENEEA. The CDR3 DNA follows: TGTGCCAGCAAAGGGGAGCAAGAGACCCAGTACTTC. Translated: CASKGEQETQYF.

This clonotype has at least ten counts. The V gene is TRBV7-2, the J gene TRBJ2-3, with TRBD2 matching over 7 bases. J lost 6 bases, V lost 4 bases, and 4 bases had no gene match. Germline CDR1 reads SGHTA; CDR2 reads FQGNSA. CDR3 length: 13 amino acids. The CDR3 loop reads CASSYASGDTQYF. The DNA of the CDR3 is TGTGCCAGCAGCTACGCTAGCGGCGATACGCAGTATTTT.

With regard to this clonotype: A read error may produce the germline difference seen at one junction end. The gene calls are TRBV11-3 and TRBJ1-1; 8 bases map to TRBD1. Germline CDR1 reads SGHNT; CDR2 reads YENEEA. This CDR3 has 12 residues. The CDR3 reads CASGFGQGEAFF. The DNA of the CDR3 is TGTGCCAGCGGCTTTGGACAGGGAGAAGCTTTCTTT.

J is TRBJ1-1 and V is TRBV12-3 or TRBV12-4; no clear D. V gave up 7 bases and J gave up 3 bases, with 12 bases separating them. The CDR3 spans 13 residues. In DNA, the CDR3 is TGTGCCAGCACCTTGGAAGGTTACACTGAAGCTTTCTTT. It encodes CASTLEGYTEAFF.

This chain connects TRBV7-9 to TRBJ1-1, with D uncertain. This CDR3 is built from 12 residues. V shed 5 bases and J shed 2 bases, with 6 bases lying between them. Looked up from germline, CDR1 is SEHNR and CDR2 is FQNEAQ (reference sequence). DNA of the CDR3: TGTGCCAGCAGCGAGACCAACACTGAAGCTTTCTTT. Protein: CASSETNTEAFF.